This T cell receptor (beta chain) was obtained from a study of CD8 T cells in Susac syndrome. About 0.5 to 1 ug RNA was reverse transcribed with random hexamers. Using its own MiXCR run on the immunoSEQ multiplex PCR reads, TCRdb lists one record per CDR3 protein. The sample lists around 230,000 distinct CDR3 sequences; about 95% were seen once. The patients with Susac syndrome satisfied recently defined diagnostic criteria for either definite or probable disease. The germline CDR1 and CDR2 sequences are SNHLY and FYNNEI. The V and J ends lost 0 bases and 3 bases respectively, with 5 bases between them. The CDR3 extends over 13 amino acids.

This receptor was taken from a human donor with Susac syndrome. The V call is TRBV2, the J call TRBJ1-1; D unclear. Sequencing was performed on CD4+ T cells from PBMCs. The CDR3 DNA reads TGTGCCAGCAGTGAAGCGCAGGACACTGAAGCTTTCTTT. Translating gives CASSEAQDTEAFF.